This TCR beta chain was recorded in a study of regulatory dendritic cells for organ transplantation. Study-level results: Of resting T cell subsets, memory CD8+ had the most alloreactive clonotypes. Memory CD8+ T cells were the most oligoclonal; naive cells were highly diverse.

Allogeneic regulatory or mature dendritic cells were co-cultured for 5 days with CFSE-labeled sorted T cells at 1:10. CD4+ or CD8+ T cells were sorted as naive CD45RA+ or memory CD45RO+. The table came from immunoSEQ multiplex PCR; TCRdb's copy has only in-frame clones and leaves some out. The top ten hold over 15% of the sample, which has about 5,400 clones, around 74% seen once. This clone has only a few counts. Its antigen is currently unknown. Trimming cost V 5 bases and J 2 bases, with 22 bases left between them. CDR1 KGHSH and CDR2 LQKENI come from the germline V gene. This CDR3 has 17 residues. The sample consisted of memory CD8+ T cells from blood cultured with regulatory dendritic cells. As for subset: CD45RO+ memory T cells. The TCR was taken from a human donor in good health. The chain uses TRBV18 and TRBJ2-7; D might be TRBD1 (5 bases). The DNA for the CDR3 is TGTGCCAGCTCATCTCCACCAGATCCAGGGTTTACCTACGAGCAGTACTTC. Amino acids: CASSSPPDPGFTYEQYF. The complete variable domain, with remaining parts taken from reference TRBV18 and TRBJ2-7, reads NAGVMQNPRHLVRRRGQEARLRCSPMKGHSHVYWYRQLPEEGLKFMVYLQKENIIDESGMPKERFSAEFPKEGPSILRIQQVVRGDSAAYFCASSSPPDPGFTYEQYFGPGTRLTVT.